The TCR beta chain under discussion was sequenced for a study of OX40 agonist ivuxolimab in advanced cancers. Study-wide background: Ivuxolimab was delivered to patients intravenously every 2 weeks at doses spanning 0.01 to 10 mg/kg. Dose-escalation patients had hepatocellular carcinoma, melanoma, renal cell or head and neck cancer.

Using immunoSEQ multiplex PCR, the repertoire was profiled, and TCRdb retains in-frame clones only, with some absent. The repertoire holds approximately 10,000 clones, with approximately 76% as singletons. The germline gives CDR1 MNHNY, CDR2 SVGAGI (reference sequence). This CDR3 contains 13 residues. The J segment lost 9 bases and the V segment lost 5 bases, leaving 9 bases of the junction unmatched. The chain has TRBV6-6 and TRBJ1-1; TRBD1 agrees at 7 bases. Sequences were derived from CD4+ or CD8+ T cells sorted from blood, sampled in a trial of the OX40 agonist ivuxolimab. This receptor was taken from an adult with an advanced solid tumor such as melanoma, head and neck, liver or kidney cancer. This CDR3 is CASSPNVQGKAFF. The CDR3 DNA reads as TGTGCCAGCAGTCCCAACGTACAGGGGAAAGCTTTCTTT.